The rows below give T cell receptor beta chains drawn from one sample of a study of CD8 T cells in ankylosing spondylitis. TCRdb redid the calling of the 5' RACE reads with MiXCR, one entry per CDR3 protein. The data hold 130,000 or so distinct CDR3 sequences, with 17% observed a single time. The source material was blood, either unsorted or a sorted T cell fraction (not recorded which). The receptors originated from a male donor with ankylosing spondylitis. Both conserved end residues are part of each CDR3. The order of the fields is V gene, J gene, CDR3 length, D gene, clone size, CDR3 DNA, CDR3 protein. D genes are given only for firm matches. Rows may omit the clone size; those that give it use once, few, many or a size class.

>TRBV4-3|TRBJ2-1|15|TRBD1|few
TGCGCCAGCAGCCAAGATCAGGGCAGGGGGAATGAGCAGTTCTTC
CASSQDQGRGNEQFF
>TRBV20-1|TRBJ2-3|13|.|.
TGCAGTGCTAGAGGCGGGGACACAGATACGCAGTATTTT
CSARGGDTDTQYF
>TRBV10-3|TRBJ2-3|15|TRBD2|.
TGTGCCATCGGGGGGACTAGCGAGAGCACAGATACGCAGTATTTT
CAIGGTSESTDTQYF
>TRBV4-3|TRBJ2-7|14|.|few
TGCGCCAGCAGCTCTCTAGCGAGTTCCTACGAGCAGTACTTC
CASSSLASSYEQYF
>TRBV25-1|TRBJ1-6|14|.|few
TGTGCCAGCAGCTGGACAGCAAGTAATTCACCCCTCCACTTT
CASSWTASNSPLHF
>TRBV6-5|TRBJ1-5|14|TRBD1|.
TGTGCCAGCAGTTCCAGGGGGCTCTCTCAGCCCCAGCATTTT
CASSSRGLSQPQHF
>TRBV14|TRBJ1-6|18|.|.
TGTGCCAGCAGCCAAGATTGGCAGGCCGGCTCCTATAATTCACCCCTCCACTTT
CASSQDWQAGSYNSPLHF
>TRBV6-5|TRBJ2-1|14|TRBD2|few
TGTGCCAGCAGTACTAGCGGGAACTACAATGAGCAGTTCTTC
CASSTSGNYNEQFF
>TRBV5-4|TRBJ2-1|15|TRBD2|.
TGTGCCAGCACAACGGTTAGCGGGAGTTTGGATGAGCAGTTCTTC
CASTTVSGSLDEQFF
>TRBV6-2/TRBV6-3|TRBJ1-5|14|.|many
TGTGCCAGCAGTTACCAGGGAAGTTTGCAGCCCCAGCATTTT
CASSYQGSLQPQHF
>TRBV20-1|TRBJ1-5|15|.|.
TGCAGTGCTGACCCGACAGGAATGGACAATCAGCCCCAGCATTTT
CSADPTGMDNQPQHF
>TRBV12-3/TRBV12-4|TRBJ2-2|13|.|.
TGTGCCAGCACCCTCAAGAACACCGGGGAGCTGTTTTTT
CASTLKNTGELFF
>TRBV5-6|TRBJ1-1|13|.|.
TGTGCCAGCAGCCGGAGACAGGTGGGTGAAGCTTTCTTT
CASSRRQVGEAFF
>TRBV28|TRBJ2-7|12|.|few
TGTGCCAGCAGTGCGGATATGCTGGAGCAGTACTTC
CASSADMLEQYF
>TRBV27|TRBJ2-1|16|.|many
TGTGCCAGCAGTACCCGACTGGGACGCTCCTACAATGAGCAGTTCTTC
CASSTRLGRSYNEQFF
>TRBV29-1|TRBJ2-7|15|.|.
TGCAGCGTTGAAATAACGGGGCCTCCTTCCTACGAGCAGTACTTC
CSVEITGPPSYEQYF
>TRBV6-1|TRBJ2-7|14|.|.
TGTGCCAGCAGTGAAATCGACCGTACCTACGAGCAGTACTTC
CASSEIDRTYEQYF
>TRBV5-6|TRBJ1-5|14|.|.
TGTGCCAGCAGCTTGGAGGGCGGCAATCAGCCCCAGCATTTT
CASSLEGGNQPQHF
>TRBV29-1|TRBJ1-3|12|.|many
TGCAGCGTTGTCGGATGGGGAAACACCATATATTTT
CSVVGWGNTIYF
>TRBV5-1|TRBJ2-2|16|TRBD2|once
TGCGCCAGCAGCTTGGCCGGGGGACTATACACCGGGGAGCTGTTTTTT
CASSLAGGLYTGELFF
>TRBV5-1|TRBJ1-5|12|.|few
TGCGCCAGCAGCGATAGTGGACAGCCCCAGCATTTT
CASSDSGQPQHF
>TRBV2|TRBJ2-1|12|TRBD1|few
TGTGCCAGCAGCCAGGGGGTCAAGGAGCAGTTCTTC
CASSQGVKEQFF
>TRBV7-3|TRBJ1-4|18|TRBD1|.
TGTGCCAGCAGCTTAAGGCCCCCCCGAGGGGGCCCTCGGGAAAAACTGTTTTTT
CASSLRPPRGGPREKLFF
>TRBV9|TRBJ2-3|17|.|few
TGTGCCAGCAGCGTAAGTTTAGGAAAGCGGGGCACAGATACGCAGTATTTT
CASSVSLGKRGTDTQYF
>TRBV27|TRBJ2-2|15|.|few
TGTGCCAGCAGTTTGGGAGGGGGCTCTTCCGGGGAGCTGTTTTTT
CASSLGGGSSGELFF
>TRBV20-1|TRBJ2-1|16|TRBD2|many
TGCAGTGCTAGGGACTCAACTAGCGGGAGATACAATGAGCAGTTCTTC
CSARDSTSGRYNEQFF
>TRBV6-1|TRBJ1-3|14|.|few
TGTGCCAGCAGTGAATTGTCAACTCTCAACACCATATATTTT
CASSELSTLNTIYF
>TRBV12-3/TRBV12-4|TRBJ2-1|15|.|many
TGTGCCAGCAGTATCCCGCCGGGACTTTACAATGAGCAGTTCTTC
CASSIPPGLYNEQFF
>TRBV9|TRBJ2-1|15|TRBD2|.
TGTGCCAGCACCCCCGGCGGGAGAGACTACAATGAGCAGTTCTTC
CASTPGGRDYNEQFF
>TRBV29-1|TRBJ2-2|12|TRBD1|many
TGCAGCGGCGGACAGGCCGGCGGGGAGCTGTTTTTT
CSGGQAGGELFF
>TRBV27|TRBJ2-2|16|.|.
TGTGCCAGCAGCCTTCACGGCGAGGCCGGCACCGGGGAGCTGTTTTTT
CASSLHGEAGTGELFF
>TRBV29-1|TRBJ2-3|15|.|.
TGCAGCGTTGTCGGTCTAGGACAGAACACAGATACGCAGTATTTT
CSVVGLGQNTDTQYF
>TRBV7-9|TRBJ2-2|17|.|.
TGTGCCAGCAGCTTAGCGTTTTCGGTCTCCTACACCGGGGAGCTGTTTTTT
CASSLAFSVSYTGELFF
>TRBV4-1|TRBJ2-7|15|.|.
TGCGCCAGCAGCTCCGGGACGGAGGTTACCTACGAGCAGTACTTC
CASSSGTEVTYEQYF
>TRBV28|TRBJ2-2|13|.|once
TGTGCCAGCGCCGACATCAACACCGGGGAGCTGTTTTTT
CASADINTGELFF
>TRBV11-1|TRBJ2-2|18|TRBD2|few
TGTGCCAGCAGCCCCCGGGATACTAGCGGGGGCCACACCGGGGAGCTGTTTTTT
CASSPRDTSGGHTGELFF
>TRBV20-1|TRBJ2-7|13|.|.
TGCAGTGCTAGCGGACAAGCCCGGCGTGAGCAGTACTTC
CSASGQARREQYF
>TRBV14|TRBJ1-1|14|.|.
TGTGCCAGCAGCCGAATTTCTATGAACACTGAAGCTTTCTTT
CASSRISMNTEAFF
>TRBV3-1|TRBJ2-2|15|TRBD1|few
TGTGCCAGCAGCTTGGGACAGGGGAGAACCGGGGAGCTGTTTTTT
CASSLGQGRTGELFF
>TRBV29-1|TRBJ2-5|14|.|many
TGCAGCGTTGAGGACCATAGGAATCAAGAGACCCAGTACTTC
CSVEDHRNQETQYF
>TRBV6-2/TRBV6-3|TRBJ1-2|13|.|.
TGTGCCAGCAGTTACTCCAACGGCTATGGCAACACCTTC
CASSYSNGYGNTF
>TRBV20-1|TRBJ2-7|12|.|.
TGCAGTGCTAGGCTTACCCGTTACGAGCAGTACTTC
CSARLTRYEQYF
>TRBV12-5|TRBJ2-1|13|.|.
TGTGCTAGTGGGGGGCCCTCGCCCCGGGAGCAGTTCTTC
CASGGPSPREQFF
>TRBV5-1|TRBJ2-1|12|.|few
TGCGCCAGCAGTCTACGGGTGGATGAGCAGTTCTTC
CASSLRVDEQFF
>TRBV27|TRBJ2-7|15|TRBD1|few
TGTGCCAGCAGTTGGGGCGGGACAGGTATCTACGAGCAGTACTTC
CASSWGGTGIYEQYF
>TRBV10-2|TRBJ2-1|14|TRBD2|.
TGCGCCAGCTATAGCGGGAGAGGTTGGGATGAGCAGTTCTTC
CASYSGRGWDEQFF
>TRBV12-3/TRBV12-4|TRBJ2-7|16|.|.
TGTGCCAGCAGTTTTCTAGCTCCGCCTACTCTAGGGGAGCAGTACTTC
CASSFLAPPTLGEQYF
>TRBV20-1|TRBJ1-1|15|TRBD1|many
TGCAGTGCTTGGAATGACAGGGAATGGAACACTGAAGCTTTCTTT
CSAWNDREWNTEAFF
>TRBV20-1|TRBJ2-1|13|TRBD2|few
TGCAGGGGGTCCGGGAGGCTTATGAATGAGCAGTTCTTC
CRGSGRLMNEQFF
>TRBV6-1|TRBJ2-1|17|.|.
TGTGCCAGCACACCCACGGGACTCCTTATCGGGTACAATGAGCAGTTCTTC
CASTPTGLLIGYNEQFF
>TRBV4-1|TRBJ1-4|13|.|.
TGCGCCAGCAGCCAAGAGGGGGATGAAAAACTGTTTTTT
CASSQEGDEKLFF